The 27 T cell receptor beta chains presented below share a single source sample, sequenced in a study of CD4+ T cells in melanoma. The method was immunoSEQ multiplex PCR; TCRdb's version includes in-frame clones alone and lacks a portion of them. The repertoire holds about 9,600 clones, with roughly 69% as singletons. Sequencing was performed on cells from a culture (not recorded whether cultured in vitro). The origin of the receptors is a human donor with melanoma.

The V gene is TRBV27, the J gene TRBJ2-7; 8 bases line up with TRBD2. Unmatched junction bases numbered 8, after V lost 4 bases and J lost 0 bases. The length of the CDR3 is 16 residues. Per the germline V gene, CDR1 is MNHEY and CDR2 is SMNVEV (reference sequence). DNA of the CDR3: TGTGCCAGCAGTTCGGGGGGGCGAATGAGCTCCTACGAGCAGTACTTC. Amino acid sequence: CASSSGGRMSSYEQYF.

The chain employs TRBV15 and TRBJ1-3; D uncertain. Trimming took off 0 bases at V and 5 bases at J, with 2 bases between the two ends. The CDR3 contains 12 residues. Germline assignment: CDR1 LNHNV and CDR2 YYDKDF (reference sequence). The CDR3 sequence: CATSRDRNTIYF. CDR3 DNA sequence: TGTGCCACCAGCAGAGATCGAAACACCATATATTTT.

V usage is TRBV6-1 and J usage is TRBJ2-7; 10 bases agree with TRBD1. The CDR3 has 13 residues. From germline, CDR1 is MNHNS and CDR2 SASEGT. V dropped 8 bases and J dropped 1; count of bases not matched to a gene: 2. CDR3 sequence: CASRDRGSYEQYF. CDR3 bases: TGTGCCAGCCGGGACAGGGGATCCTACGAGCAGTACTTC.

The sample holds a few counts of this clone. The gene calls are TRBV7-6 and TRBJ2-3, with D uncertain. The CDR3 sequence is 14 residues long. CDR1 SGHVS and CDR2 FNYEAQ come from the germline V gene. V lost 11 bases to trimming and J lost 2 bases, with 17 bases between them. The CDR3 sequence: CALWYYRYTDTQYF. The CDR3 DNA is TGTGCCTTATGGTATTACCGGTACACAGATACGCAGTATTTT. The whole variable domain, remainder taken from reference TRBV7-6 and TRBJ2-3, is GAGVSQSPRYKVTKRGQDVALRCDPISGHVSLYWYRQALGQGPEFLTYFNYEAQQDKSGLPNDRFSAERPEGSISTLTIQRTEQRDSAMYRCALWYYRYTDTQYFGPGTRLTVL.

This clone came up once. The gene calls are TRBV7-8 and TRBJ2-4; D is unresolved. V dropped 4 bases and J dropped 0 bases, with 16 bases sitting between them. The V gene's germline CDR1 is SGHVS and CDR2 FQNEAQ. This CDR3 is built from 17 residues. CDR3 protein: CASSSGRVGLAKNIQYF. CDR3 nucleotide sequence: TGTGCCAGCAGCTCCGGACGGGTAGGGCTAGCCAAAAACATTCAGTACTTC.

This chain uses TRBV5-4 with TRBJ2-7; the match to TRBD1 covers 7 bases. V was pared by 4 bases and J by 9 bases, with 16 bases of the junction left unmatched. The CDR3 covers 15 residues. CDR1 and CDR2 from the germline V gene are SGHNT and YYREEE (reference sequence). The CDR3 region has the DNA TGTGCCAGCAGCCCGGGGACAGACTATCAGTATGTGCAGTACTTC. It encodes CASSPGTDYQYVQYF.

CDR3 nucleotide sequence: TGTGCCAGCAGTTACGGAAACACAGATACGCAGTATTTT. As protein: CASSYGNTDTQYF. The chain is built from TRBV6-6 and TRBJ2-3; no clear D. Germline CDR1 and CDR2: MNHNY and SVGAGI (reference sequence). V was shortened by 2 bases and J by 2 bases, with 5 bases between the two germline ends. The CDR3 has 13 amino acids.

The chain is built from TRBV30 and TRBJ1-5, with unresolved D. The CDR3 covers 13 residues. Germline V lookup: CDR1 GTSNPN, CDR2 SVGIG (reference sequence). Trimming pared 3 bases from V and 6 bases from J, leaving 12 bases between. This CDR3 reads CAWRGSSGQPQHF. The CDR3 DNA is TGTGCCTGGAGAGGGTCATCCGGTCAGCCCCAGCATTTT.

V and J are TRBV11-1 and TRBJ1-2; D is unclear. The V gene lost 6 bases and the J gene lost 4 bases, with 15 bases spanning the gap. In germline, CDR1 is SGHAT, CDR2 FQDESV (reference sequence). The CDR3 spans 14 residues. CDR3 loop: CASSPKEVGYGYTF. Written as DNA, the CDR3 is TGTGCCAGCAGTCCGAAAGAGGTGGGCTATGGCTACACCTTC.

J is TRBJ2-7 and V is TRBV2; 9 positions agree with TRBD1. Germline assignment: CDR1 SNHLY and CDR2 FYNNEI. There are 13 residues in the CDR3. Trimming removed 11 bases from V and 3 bases from J; junction bases left unmatched: 8. The CDR3 is CAGTGGLGYEQYF. DNA of the CDR3: TGTGCCGGCACAGGGGGCTTAGGCTACGAGCAGTACTTC.

This clone was counted only a few times. This rearrangement joins TRBV7-9 to TRBJ2-2, with unresolved D. This CDR3 is built from 14 residues. Germline V lookup: CDR1 SEHNR, CDR2 FQNEAQ (reference sequence). V gave up 4 bases and J gave up 4 bases, with 10 bases separating them. Written as DNA, the CDR3 is TGTGCCAGCAGCTCGCCTCAACTCACCGGGGAGCTGTTTTTT. Translation: CASSSPQLTGELFF.

There are a few counts of this clone. The rearrangement joins TRBV30 to TRBJ1-1; D is unclear. V gave up 2 bases and J gave up 10 bases, with 11 bases separating them. The CDR3 loop spans 11 amino acids. Germline assignment: CDR1 GTSNPN and CDR2 SVGIG (reference sequence). CDR3 sequence (DNA): TGTGCCTGGAGTAGGGCCCTTGGAGCTTTCTTT. It specifies CAWSRALGAFF.

The chain uses TRBV7-9 and TRBJ2-1, with 7 bases aligning to TRBD1. Germline-derived CDR1 and CDR2 are SEHNR and FQNEAQ (reference sequence). After removal of 1 base from V and 6 bases from J, the junction contained 15 bases not matched to a gene. This CDR3 is 18 amino acids long. CDR3 sequence (DNA): TGTGCCAGCAGCTTAGGGCGGACAGGTCTGGGGCTTGGCAATGAGCAGTTCTTC. Protein sequence: CASSLGRTGLGLGNEQFF. Full variable domain (rest looked up from reference TRBV7-9 and TRBJ2-1): DTGVSQNPRHKITKRGQNVTFRCDPISEHNRLYWYRQTLGQGPEFLTYFQNEAQLEKSRLLSDRFSAERPKGSFSTLEIQRTEQGDSAMYLCASSLGRTGLGLGNEQFFGPGTRLTVL.

The chain couples TRBV18 to TRBJ1-5, with 7 bases matching TRBD1. Per the germline V gene, CDR1 is KGHSH and CDR2 is LQKENI. V was clipped by 3 bases and J by 0 bases; unmatched bases: 8. This CDR3 is 17 amino acids long. CDR3 sequence: CASSPTGPDYSNQPQHF. CDR3 in DNA: TGTGCCAGCTCACCGACAGGGCCCGATTATAGCAATCAGCCCCAGCATTTT.

The V call is TRBV27, the J call TRBJ2-5; 7 bases agree with TRBD1. Looked up from germline, CDR1 is MNHEY and CDR2 is SMNVEV (reference sequence). The CDR3 consists of 15 residues. V lost 4 bases, J lost 2 bases, and 7 bases stayed unmatched. The CDR3 coding sequence is TGTGCCAGCAGTTCCGGTGACAGGGAACAAGAGACCCAGTACTTC. It is translated as CASSSGDREQETQYF.

The chain carries TRBV4-1 and TRBJ1-6, with D uncertain. Germline V gene data show CDR1 as MGHRA and CDR2 as YSYEKL. Trimming pared 2 bases from V and 13 bases from J, leaving 21 bases between. This CDR3 is built from 16 residues. CDR3 nucleotides: TGCGCCAGCAGCCAACCTATCATCTCACCCTCCGCGCCCCTCCACTTT. Translating it yields CASSQPIISPSAPLHF.

V usage is TRBV7-6 and J usage is TRBJ2-1; 13 nucleotides line up with TRBD2. V gave up 8 bases and J gave up 4 bases; unmatched junction bases: 23. Germline values: CDR1 SGHVS, CDR2 FNYEAQ. This CDR3 is 21 amino acids long. CDR3 in DNA: TGTGCCAGCCGGAACATAGGAGGGACTAGCGGGACAGAAGTGCTTTACAATGAGCAGTTCTTC. Amino acid sequence: CASRNIGGTSGTEVLYNEQFF. The variable domain in full, with the rest retrieved from reference TRBV7-6 and TRBJ2-1, is GAGVSQSPRYKVTKRGQDVALRCDPISGHVSLYWYRQALGQGPEFLTYFNYEAQQDKSGLPNDRFSAERPEGSISTLTIQRTEQRDSAMYRCASRNIGGTSGTEVLYNEQFFGPGTRLTVL.

This clone was recorded a few times. The rearrangement joins TRBV4-2 to TRBJ2-5; D perhaps matches TRBD2 (6 bases). The length of the CDR3 is 14 residues. In germline, CDR1 is LGHNA, CDR2 YNFKEQ. V lost 3 bases, J lost 5 bases, and 13 bases lay in between. The CDR3 here is CASSQRGSGETQYF. The CDR3 DNA reads as TGTGCCAGCAGCCAGCGGGGAAGTGGTGAGACCCAGTACTTC.

The chain carries TRBV5-4 and TRBJ2-6; 9 bases are a match to TRBD1. This CDR3 comprises 17 residues. After removal of 4 bases from V and 0 bases from J, the junction contained 5 bases not matched to a gene. The germline V gene encodes CDR1 SGHNT and CDR2 YYREEE (reference sequence). The CDR3 DNA reads as TGTGCCAGCAGCCGACAGGGGGTGGCCTCTGGGGCCAACGTCCTGACTTTC. Protein sequence: CASSRQGVASGANVLTF.

This sequence joins TRBV6-5 and TRBJ1-1, with TRBD1 matching 8 bases. The CDR3 sequence is 14 residues long. J lost 1 base, V lost 4 bases, and 2 bases had no gene match. Germline CDR1 is MNHEY and CDR2 is SVGAGI. For the CDR3, the DNA is TGTGCCAGCAGTTTCGACAGGGGGAACACTGAAGCTTTCTTT. It encodes CASSFDRGNTEAFF.

The genes are TRBV7-9 and TRBJ1-3; TRBD1 is a possible D gene (5 bases). Germline V gives CDR1 SEHNR, CDR2 FQNEAQ (reference sequence). Trimming shortened V by 5 bases and J by 4 bases, and 15 bases separated the two germline ends. The CDR3 sequence is 15 residues long. The CDR3 DNA reads TGTGCCAGCAGCAGTCCACGGGACGGGGGAAACACCATATATTTT. Encoded protein: CASSSPRDGGNTIYF.

This clone was counted once. The chain's CDR3 is CASSPLRPGSTKNIQYF. CDR3 coding DNA: TGTGCCAGTAGTCCTCTGCGACCAGGGAGTACCAAAAACATTCAGTACTTC. This chain joins TRBV19 and TRBJ2-4; D is tentatively TRBD1 or TRBD2 (5 bases each). CDR3 length equals 17 residues. Per the germline V gene, CDR1 is LNHDA and CDR2 is SQIVND (reference sequence). V was pared by 5 bases and J by 2 bases, with 19 bases between.

This rearrangement joins TRBV19 to TRBJ1-2, with D tentatively TRBD1 (5 bases). The CDR3 is 17 residues long. Between the trimmed V and J ends, which lost 3 bases and 3 bases, there was a span of 20 bases. Germline CDR1 and CDR2: LNHDA and SQIVND (reference sequence). In nucleotides, the CDR3 is TGTGCCAGTAGTATGTGGGACCCGCGAAACCTATACTATGGCTACACCTTC. This gives the protein CASSMWDPRNLYYGYTF.

This chain connects TRBV9 to TRBJ1-1; no firm D call. The CDR3 extends over 12 amino acids. Per germline, CDR1 SGDLS and CDR2 YYNGEE. Trimming cost V 0 bases and J 4 bases, with 4 bases left between them. Here the CDR3 DNA reads TGTGCCAGCAGCGTAGAACCCACTGAAGCTTTCTTT. Translation: CASSVEPTEAFF.

This rearrangement joins TRBV4-1 to TRBJ2-2; D is undetermined. Germline loops: CDR1 MGHRA, CDR2 YSYEKL. The CDR3 contains 15 residues. The V gene lost 3 bases and the J gene lost 1 base, with 9 bases spanning the gap. The CDR3 loop is CASSHHGMNTGELFF. The CDR3 coding sequence is TGCGCCAGCAGCCACCACGGAATGAACACCGGGGAGCTGTTTTTT.

The gene calls are TRBV19 and TRBJ1-3, with D uncertain. Germline CDR1 is LNHDA and CDR2 is SQIVND (reference sequence). Trimming stripped 5 bases from V and 4 bases from J, with 12 bases between. The CDR3 totals 14 residues. The CDR3 here is CASSPVGAGNTIYF. The CDR3 nucleotides read TGTGCCAGTAGTCCCGTCGGTGCCGGAAACACCATATATTTT.

This rearrangement joins TRBV19 to TRBJ1-2; 8 bases fit TRBD1. The germline V gene encodes CDR1 LNHDA and CDR2 SQIVND (reference sequence). The CDR3 is 14 amino acids. V dropped 5 bases and J dropped 8; count of bases not matched to a gene: 10. The CDR3 region is CASSPLDRERGYTF. DNA for the CDR3: TGTGCCAGTAGTCCCCTGGACAGGGAGAGGGGCTACACCTTC.